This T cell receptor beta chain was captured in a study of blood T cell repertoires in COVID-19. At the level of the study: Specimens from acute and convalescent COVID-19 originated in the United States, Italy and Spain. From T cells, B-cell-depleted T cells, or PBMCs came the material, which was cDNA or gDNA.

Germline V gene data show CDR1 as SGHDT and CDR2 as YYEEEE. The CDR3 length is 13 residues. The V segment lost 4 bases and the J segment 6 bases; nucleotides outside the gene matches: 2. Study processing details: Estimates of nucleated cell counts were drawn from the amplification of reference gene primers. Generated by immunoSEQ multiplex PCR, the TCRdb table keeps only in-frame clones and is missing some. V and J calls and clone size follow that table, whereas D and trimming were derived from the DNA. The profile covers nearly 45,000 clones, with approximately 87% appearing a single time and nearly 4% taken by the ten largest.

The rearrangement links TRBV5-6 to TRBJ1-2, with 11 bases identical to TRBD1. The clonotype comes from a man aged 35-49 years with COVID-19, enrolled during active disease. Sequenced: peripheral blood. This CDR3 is CASSLDRGHGYTF. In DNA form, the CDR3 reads TGTGCCAGCAGCCTGGACAGGGGGCATGGCTACACCTTC.